This entry features one TCR beta chain sequence. Its target is not known. It was patients with CD8+CD57+ cell expansion by flow cytometry who were chosen for sequencing. Patients uniformly had severe acquired aplastic anemia. Blood samples were obtained from patients who had received no prior therapy. This sample is drawn from a study of CD8+CD57+ T cells in acquired aplastic anemia. Study summary: 3.2 ug was the average amount of DNA from sorted CD4+ and CD8+ cells. Regarding the study as a whole: Overlapping CD8+ CDR3 repertoires of patients and controls contained approximately 28 shared sequences.

TCR beta VDJ and CDR3 profiles were obtained from a genomic DNA template. TCRdb reprocessed the reads with MiXCR, giving one entry per CDR3 protein. The data hold roughly 200,000 distinct CDR3 sequences, with roughly 65% observed a single time. V was clipped by 4 bases and J by 4 bases, with 8 bases between them. There are 13 residues in the CDR3. Per germline, CDR1 SNHLY and CDR2 FYNNEI. The sequence was collected from a human donor with aplastic anemia. The sequencing input was sorted CD4+, CD8+, or CD8+CD57+ T cells (not recorded which) from PBMCs. The chain is built from TRBV2 and TRBJ1-5; no definite D call. Here the CDR3 DNA reads TGTGCCAGCAGTGGAGTAGGAAATCAGCCCCAGCATTTT. It encodes CASSGVGNQPQHF.